This TCR beta chain was obtained from a study of STAT5B mutations in CD4+ large granular lymphocyte leukemia. Points from the study as a whole: Without putative leukemic clones, patient CD4-sorted repertoires remained more clonal than healthy CD4+ repertoires. Compared with healthy controls (2/35), patient top clones favored TRBV06 (8/27).

To note about this clone: Its antigen is undetermined.

Germline lookup yields CDR1 SGHTS and CDR2 YDEGEE. V gave up 8 bases and J gave up 0 bases, with 9 bases separating them. The CDR3 is 13 residues long. TCRdb's copy holds only in-frame clones and misses some; the assay was immunoSEQ multiplex PCR. The sample holds more than 30,000 clones; approximately 89% are singletons and the top ten take more than 0.75%. Buffy coats from healthy blood donors served as controls. This receptor was obtained from a human donor in good health. Sequenced input: CD4+ T cells from blood buffy coats. J is TRBJ2-4 and V is TRBV5-8, with a possible D match to TRBD1 (6 bases). The CDR3 coding sequence is TGTGCCAGTACAGGGCTAGCCAAAAACATTCAGTACTTC. Translating it yields CASTGLAKNIQYF. Using reference TRBV5-8 and TRBJ2-4 for the parts outside the CDR3, the full variable domain is EAGVTQSPTHLIKTRGQQATLRCSPISGHTSVYWYQQALGLGLQFLLWYDEGEERNRGNFPPRFSGRQFPNYSSELNVNALELEDSALYLCASTGLAKNIQYFGAGTRLSVL.